What follows is one T cell receptor (beta chain) and its context. Its antigen is unidentified. Profiled with immunoSEQ multiplex PCR; TCRdb holds only in-frame clones, not every one. The sample lists around 66,000 clones; about 90% were seen once. These data originate in a study of T cell responses to AZD1222 COVID-19 vaccine. Study-wide points: In the spike-specific TCR repertoire, nearly half reportedly target unmutated variant regions. All repertoire sampling was performed exclusively after the peak T cell response.

The germline gives CDR1 SGDLS, CDR2 YYNGEE. V dropped 0 bases and J dropped 7 bases, with 17 bases sitting between them. The CDR3 totals 16 residues. The chain couples TRBV9 to TRBJ1-3, with a tentative D call TRBD1 (5 bases). Sequenced material: peripheral blood, taken on day 0 of AZD1222 vaccination. The sequence derives from an adult in good health. CDR3 DNA: TGTGCCAGCAGCGTAGAACCAGGGTGGTTGCGGAACACCATATATTTT. Translation: CASSVEPGWLRNTIYF.